The following is a TCR beta chain sequence with its context. The sample is drawn from a study of shared clonotypes between healthy human individuals. Overall study: CD4 naive and memory got three plates each, CD8 naive two, CD8 memory one.

Sorted-subset replicate PCRs used roughly 210 ng of genomic DNA. This amount corresponded to some 30,000 T cell genomes. Measured with immunoSEQ multiplex PCR; TCRdb has only the in-frame clones, and not every one. This table holds about 750,000 clones, over 90% found once. Terminally differentiated effector memory CD45RA+ cells were left out of the naive CD8 fraction, which was CD45RO-negative and positively selected for CCR7. This CDR3 comprises 17 residues. Trimming took 3 bases from V and 4 from J, leaving 21 bases between them. The germline CDR1 and CDR2 sequences are SEHNR and FQNEAQ (reference sequence).

The gene calls are TRBV7-9 and TRBJ1-1; no definite D call. The clonotype originates from a man between 25 and 39 years old in good health. Material: naive CD8+ T cells sorted from blood. The CDR3 DNA sequence: TGTGCCAGCAGCTTGGTGTTAGGGATTAGGGAGACCACTGAAGCTTTCTTT. Residues: CASSLVLGIRETTEAFF.